This paragraph reports one T cell receptor (beta chain). Authors' analysis steps: Reference gene primer amplification gave estimated nucleated cell counts. Using immunoSEQ multiplex PCR, the repertoire was profiled, and TCRdb retains in-frame clones only, with some absent. V and J calls and clone size follow that table, whereas D and trimming were derived from the DNA. The table shows 150,000 or so clones, with approximately 83% occurring only once. The data were taken from a study of blood T cell repertoires in COVID-19. Overall study: COVID-19 samples from acute and convalescent phases originated in the United States, Italy and Spain. PBMCs, B-cell-depleted T cells, or T cells provided the cDNA or gDNA that made up the material.

V was clipped by 3 bases and J by 3 bases; unmatched bases: 13. CDR3 length: 18 amino acids. Germline V lookup: CDR1 MNHEY, CDR2 SMNVEV (reference sequence). The sequencing sample was made of peripheral blood. V usage is TRBV27 and J usage is TRBJ2-3; 9 bases match TRBD2. The clonotype comes from an older man who had recovered from COVID-19. The CDR3 spells CASSFSGTSLRVTDTQYF. DNA of the CDR3: TGTGCCAGCAGTTTTTCCGGGACTAGCCTCCGGGTAACAGATACGCAGTATTTT.